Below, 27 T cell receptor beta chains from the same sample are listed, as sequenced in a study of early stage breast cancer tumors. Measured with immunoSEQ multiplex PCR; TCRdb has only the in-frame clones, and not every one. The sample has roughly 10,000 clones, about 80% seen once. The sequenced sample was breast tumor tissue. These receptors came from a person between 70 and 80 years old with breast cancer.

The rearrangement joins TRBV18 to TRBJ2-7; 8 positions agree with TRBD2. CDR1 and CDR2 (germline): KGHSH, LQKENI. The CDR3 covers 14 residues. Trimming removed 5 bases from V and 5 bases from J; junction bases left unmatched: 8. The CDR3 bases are TGTGCCAGCTCAGGCCAGGGACTAGTAGACGAGCAGTACTTC. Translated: CASSGQGLVDEQYF.

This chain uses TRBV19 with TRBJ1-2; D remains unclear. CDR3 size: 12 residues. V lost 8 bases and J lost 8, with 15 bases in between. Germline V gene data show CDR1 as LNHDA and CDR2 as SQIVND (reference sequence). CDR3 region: CASHPPGMGYTF. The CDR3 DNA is TGTGCCAGTCACCCCCCGGGTATGGGCTACACCTTC.

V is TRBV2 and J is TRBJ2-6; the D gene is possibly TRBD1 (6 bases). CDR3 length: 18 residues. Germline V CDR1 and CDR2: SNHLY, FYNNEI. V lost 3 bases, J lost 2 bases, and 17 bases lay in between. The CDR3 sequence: CASSERGQGSPGANVLTF. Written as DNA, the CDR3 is TGTGCCAGCAGTGAGAGAGGGCAGGGGTCCCCTGGGGCCAACGTCCTGACTTTC.

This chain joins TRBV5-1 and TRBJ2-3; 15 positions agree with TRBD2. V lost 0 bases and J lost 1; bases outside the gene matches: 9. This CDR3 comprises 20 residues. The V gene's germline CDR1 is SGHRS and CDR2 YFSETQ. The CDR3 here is CASSLVGLAGGMIGTDTQYF. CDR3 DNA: TGCGCCAGCAGCTTGGTGGGACTAGCGGGGGGAATGATTGGCACAGATACGCAGTATTTT.

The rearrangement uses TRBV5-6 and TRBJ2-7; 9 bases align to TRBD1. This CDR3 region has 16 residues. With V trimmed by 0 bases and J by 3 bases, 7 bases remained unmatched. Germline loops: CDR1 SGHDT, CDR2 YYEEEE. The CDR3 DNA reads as TGTGCCAGCAGCTTGGCCGGTACAGGGGGCCTCTACGAGCAGTACTTC. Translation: CASSLAGTGGLYEQYF.

CDR3 loop: CASSSLSGRAYEQYF. The CDR3 region has the DNA TGTGCCAGCAGTTCCCTTAGCGGGAGGGCCTACGAGCAGTACTTC. The chain carries TRBV27 and TRBJ2-7; 11 bases align to TRBD2. The CDR3 consists of 15 residues. The trim removed 4 bases at V and 2 bases at J, leaving 4 bases unmatched. Germline V gene lookup returns CDR1 MNHEY and CDR2 SMNVEV (reference sequence).

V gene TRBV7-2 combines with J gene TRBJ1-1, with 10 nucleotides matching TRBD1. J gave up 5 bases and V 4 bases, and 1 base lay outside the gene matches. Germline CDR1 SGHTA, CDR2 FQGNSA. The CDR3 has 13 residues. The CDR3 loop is CASSWTGGTEAFF. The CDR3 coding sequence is TGTGCCAGCAGCTGGACAGGGGGAACTGAAGCTTTCTTT. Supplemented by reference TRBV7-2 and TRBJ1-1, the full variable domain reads GAGVSQSPSNKVTEKGKDVELRCDPISGHTALYWYRQSLGQGLEFLIYFQGNSAPDKSGLPSDRFSAERTGGSVSTLTIQRTQQEDSAVYLCASSWTGGTEAFFGQGTRLTVV.

CDR3: CAISGGDRAYEQYF. CDR3 sequence (DNA): TGTGCCATCAGCGGGGGGGACAGGGCCTACGAGCAGTACTTC. The rearrangement links TRBV10-3 to TRBJ2-7, with a possible D match to TRBD1 (9 bases). Per germline, CDR1 ENHRY and CDR2 SYGVKD. Trimming left V 6 bases short and J 2 bases short, with 14 bases between. The CDR3 consists of 14 residues.

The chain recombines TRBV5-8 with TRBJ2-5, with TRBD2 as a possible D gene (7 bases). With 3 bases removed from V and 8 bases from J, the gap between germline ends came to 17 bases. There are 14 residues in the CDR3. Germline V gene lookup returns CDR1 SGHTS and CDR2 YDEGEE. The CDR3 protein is CASSYRGAGGTQYF. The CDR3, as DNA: TGTGCCAGCAGCTACCGGGGGGCAGGAGGAACCCAGTACTTC.

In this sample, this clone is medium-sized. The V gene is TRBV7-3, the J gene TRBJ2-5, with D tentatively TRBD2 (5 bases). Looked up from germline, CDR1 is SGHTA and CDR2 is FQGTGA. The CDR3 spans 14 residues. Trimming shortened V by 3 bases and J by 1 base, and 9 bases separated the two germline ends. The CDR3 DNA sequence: TGTGCCAGCAGCTTTGGCGGGCCCCAAGAGACCCAGTACTTC. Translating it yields CASSFGGPQETQYF. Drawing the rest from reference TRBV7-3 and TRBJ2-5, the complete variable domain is GAGVSQTPSNKVTEKGKYVELRCDPISGHTALYWYRQSLGQGPEFLIYFQGTGAADDSGLPNDRFFAVRPEGSVSTLKIQRTERGDSAVYLCASSFGGPQETQYFGPGTRLLVL.

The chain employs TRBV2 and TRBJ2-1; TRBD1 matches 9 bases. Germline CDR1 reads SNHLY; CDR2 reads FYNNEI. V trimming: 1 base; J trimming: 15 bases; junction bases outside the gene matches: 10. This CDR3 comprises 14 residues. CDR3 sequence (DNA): TGTGCCAGCAGTGAAGATTGGGGGGGACAGGGAAGGTTCTTC. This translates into CASSEDWGGQGRFF.

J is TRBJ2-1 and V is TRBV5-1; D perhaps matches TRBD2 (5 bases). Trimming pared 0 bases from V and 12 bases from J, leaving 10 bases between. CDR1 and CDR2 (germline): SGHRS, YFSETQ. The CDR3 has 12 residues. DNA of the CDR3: TGCGCCAGCAGCTTGGCCGGGGAACCGCAGTTCTTC. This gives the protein CASSLAGEPQFF.

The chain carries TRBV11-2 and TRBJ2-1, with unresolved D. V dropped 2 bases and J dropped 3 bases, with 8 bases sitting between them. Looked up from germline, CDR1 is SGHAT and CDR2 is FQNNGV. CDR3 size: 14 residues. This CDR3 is CASSLIRGYNEQFF. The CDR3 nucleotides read TGTGCCAGCAGCTTAATTCGAGGCTACAATGAGCAGTTCTTC.

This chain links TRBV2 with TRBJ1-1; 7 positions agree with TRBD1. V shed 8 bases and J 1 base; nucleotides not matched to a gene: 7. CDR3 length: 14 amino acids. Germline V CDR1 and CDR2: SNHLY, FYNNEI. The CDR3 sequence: CASGARTGNTEAFF. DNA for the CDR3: TGTGCCAGCGGGGCGAGGACAGGGAACACTGAAGCTTTCTTT.

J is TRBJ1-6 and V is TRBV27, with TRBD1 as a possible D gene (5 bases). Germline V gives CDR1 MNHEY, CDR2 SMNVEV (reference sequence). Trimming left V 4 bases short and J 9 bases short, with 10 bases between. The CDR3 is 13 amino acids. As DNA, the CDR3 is TGTGCCAGCAGTTCGGGACTCCGTTCACCCCTCCACTTT. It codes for CASSSGLRSPLHF.

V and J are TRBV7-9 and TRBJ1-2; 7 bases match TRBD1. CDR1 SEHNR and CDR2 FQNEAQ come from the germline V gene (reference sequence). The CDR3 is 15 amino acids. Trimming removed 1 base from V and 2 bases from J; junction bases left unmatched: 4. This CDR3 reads CASSLVGRGNYGYTF. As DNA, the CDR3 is TGTGCCAGCAGCTTAGTGGGCAGGGGGAACTATGGCTACACCTTC.

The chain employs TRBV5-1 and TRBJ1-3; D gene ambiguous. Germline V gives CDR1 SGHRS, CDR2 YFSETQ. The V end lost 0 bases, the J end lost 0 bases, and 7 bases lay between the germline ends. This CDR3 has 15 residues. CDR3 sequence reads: CASSLDLSSGNTIYF. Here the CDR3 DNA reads TGCGCCAGCAGCTTGGACCTTAGCTCTGGAAACACCATATATTTT.

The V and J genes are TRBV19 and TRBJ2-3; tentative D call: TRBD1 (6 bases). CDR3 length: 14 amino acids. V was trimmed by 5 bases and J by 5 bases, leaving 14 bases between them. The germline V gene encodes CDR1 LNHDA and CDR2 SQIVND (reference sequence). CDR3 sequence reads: CASSPEKGVDTQYF. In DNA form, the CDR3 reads TGTGCCAGTAGTCCCGAGAAGGGGGTAGATACGCAGTATTTT. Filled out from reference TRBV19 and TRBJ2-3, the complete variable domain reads DGGITQSPKYLFRKEGQNVTLSCEQNLNHDAMYWYRQDPGQGLRLIYYSQIVNDFQKGDIAEGYSVSREKKESFPLTVTSAQKNPTAFYLCASSPEKGVDTQYFGPGTRLTVL.

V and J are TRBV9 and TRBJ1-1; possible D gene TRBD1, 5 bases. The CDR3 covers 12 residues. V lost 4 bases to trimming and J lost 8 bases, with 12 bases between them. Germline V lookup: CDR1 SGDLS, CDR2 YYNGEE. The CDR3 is CASSYAQGEAFF. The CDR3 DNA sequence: TGTGCCAGCAGCTACGCCCAGGGAGAAGCTTTCTTT. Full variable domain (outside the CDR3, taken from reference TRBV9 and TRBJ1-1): DSGVTQTPKHLITATGQRVTLRCSPRSGDLSVYWYQQSLDQGLQFLIQYYNGEERAKGNILERFSAQQFPDLHSELNLSSLELGDSALYFCASSYAQGEAFFGQGTRLTVV.

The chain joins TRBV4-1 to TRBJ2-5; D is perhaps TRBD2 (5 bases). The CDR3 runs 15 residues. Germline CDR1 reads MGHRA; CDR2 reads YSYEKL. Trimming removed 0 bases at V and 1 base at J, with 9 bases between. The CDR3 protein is CASSQEGSVQETQYF. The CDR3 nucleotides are TGCGCCAGCAGCCAAGAGGGTAGCGTCCAAGAGACCCAGTACTTC.

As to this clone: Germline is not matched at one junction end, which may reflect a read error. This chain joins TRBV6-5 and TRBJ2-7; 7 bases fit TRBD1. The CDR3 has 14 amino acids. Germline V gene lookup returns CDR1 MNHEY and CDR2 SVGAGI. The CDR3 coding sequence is TGTGCCAGCACTTACCGGACAGGCGCCTACGAGCAGTACTTC. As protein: CASTYRTGAYEQYF.

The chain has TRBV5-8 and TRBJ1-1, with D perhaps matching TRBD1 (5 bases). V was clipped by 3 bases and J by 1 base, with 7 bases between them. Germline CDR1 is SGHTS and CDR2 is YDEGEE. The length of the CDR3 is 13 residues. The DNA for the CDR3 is TGTGCCAGCAGCTCAGGGTGGAACACTGAAGCTTTCTTT. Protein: CASSSGWNTEAFF.

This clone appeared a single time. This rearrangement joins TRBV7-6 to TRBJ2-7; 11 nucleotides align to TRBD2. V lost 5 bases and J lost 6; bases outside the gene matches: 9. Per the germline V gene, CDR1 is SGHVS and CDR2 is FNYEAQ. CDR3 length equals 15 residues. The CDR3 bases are TGTGCCAGCAGCACCCGTAGCGGGAGGGCCGCCGAGCAGTACTTC. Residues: CASSTRSGRAAEQYF.

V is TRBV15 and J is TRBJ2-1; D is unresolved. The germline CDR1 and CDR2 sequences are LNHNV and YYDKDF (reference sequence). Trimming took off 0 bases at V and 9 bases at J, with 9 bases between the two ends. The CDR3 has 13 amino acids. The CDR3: CATSRDEASEQFF. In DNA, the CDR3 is TGTGCCACCAGCAGAGATGAGGCGAGTGAGCAGTTCTTC.

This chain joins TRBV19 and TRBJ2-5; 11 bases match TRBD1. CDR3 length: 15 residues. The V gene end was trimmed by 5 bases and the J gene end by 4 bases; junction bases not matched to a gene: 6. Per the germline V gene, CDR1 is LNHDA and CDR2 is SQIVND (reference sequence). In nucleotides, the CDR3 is TGTGCCAGTAGTCCCCTCGGGACAGGGGGAGAGACCCAGTACTTC. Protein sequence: CASSPLGTGGETQYF.

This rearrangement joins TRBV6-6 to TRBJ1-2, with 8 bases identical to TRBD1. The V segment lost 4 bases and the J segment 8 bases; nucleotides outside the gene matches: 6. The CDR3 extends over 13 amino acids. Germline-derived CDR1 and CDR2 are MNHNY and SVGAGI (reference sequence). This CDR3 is CASSFMDRDGYTF. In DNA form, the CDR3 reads TGTGCCAGCAGTTTCATGGACAGGGACGGCTACACCTTC.

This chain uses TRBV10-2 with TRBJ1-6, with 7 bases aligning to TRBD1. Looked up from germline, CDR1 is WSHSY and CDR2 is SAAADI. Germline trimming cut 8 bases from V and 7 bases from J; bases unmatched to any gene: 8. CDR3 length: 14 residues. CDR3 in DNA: TGCGCCAGCTATCCGGGACAGAAAAATTCACCCCTCCACTTT. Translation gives CASYPGQKNSPLHF.